A selection of T cell receptor beta chains follows, all from one sample in a study of T cell changes during pregnancy in multiple sclerosis. Method: immunoSEQ multiplex PCR; TCRdb's copy keeps in-frame clones and lacks some. The sample carries roughly 55,000 clones, about nine tenths recorded once. The sequences come from CD4+ T cells from peripheral blood mononuclear cells, collected after pregnancy. Receptors were obtained from a female donor in good health, enrolled as a control in a pregnancy study. CDR3s include the opening cysteine and the closing phenylalanine or tryptophan. The order of the fields is J gene, V gene, clone size, D gene, CDR3 length, CDR3 protein, CDR3 DNA. A D gene is named only where the DNA matches it firmly. Rows give clone size only sometimes, using once, few, many, or a class for an expanded clone.

>TRBJ1-1|TRBV7-3|-|-|15
CASSFAGQTNAEAFF
TGTGCCAGCAGCTTTGCGGGTCAAACAAACGCTGAAGCTTTCTTT
>TRBJ1-2|TRBV28|-|TRBD1|14
CASSLSRDSYGYTF
TGTGCCAGCAGTTTAAGCCGGGACAGCTATGGCTACACCTTC
>TRBJ2-7|TRBV6-1|-|TRBD1|14
CASVDRDRSYEQYF
TGTGCCAGCGTAGACCGGGACAGGTCCTACGAGCAGTACTTC
>TRBJ2-6|TRBV14|-|TRBD1|18
CASTPWTGLASGANVLTF
TGTGCCAGCACCCCCTGGACAGGACTCGCCTCTGGGGCCAACGTCCTGACTTTC
>TRBJ2-7|TRBV30|-|TRBD2|12
CAEDSGTGGQYF
TGTGCTGAGGATTCAGGGACGGGAGGGCAGTACTTC
>TRBJ1-2|TRBV6-5|-|TRBD1|13
CASRDRFDYGYTF
TGTGCCTCAAGGGACAGGTTTGACTATGGCTACACCTTC
>TRBJ1-2|TRBV15|once|-|16
CATSRDRLGGHYGYTF
TGTGCCACCAGCAGAGATCGTTTGGGGGGGCACTATGGCTACACCTTC
>TRBJ1-6|TRBV30|-|-|16
CAWSRKRGGYNSPLHF
TGTGCCTGGAGTCGGAAAAGGGGGGGCTATAATTCACCCCTCCACTTT
>TRBJ2-2|TRBV29-1|-|TRBD1|13
CSVRQGVTGELFF
TGCAGCGTCCGACAGGGCGTTACCGGGGAGCTGTTTTTT
>TRBJ1-6|TRBV28|once|-|13
CASRLGGVSPLHF
TGTGCCAGCAGACTAGGGGGGGTTTCACCCCTCCACTTT
>TRBJ1-1|TRBV18|few|-|14
CASARRVSDTEAFF
TGTGCCAGCGCCCGCCGGGTTAGTGACACTGAAGCTTTCTTT
>TRBJ1-5|TRBV6-1|-|-|17
CASSDPPPGQTNQPQHF
TGTGCCAGCAGTGATCCCCCCCCGGGACAAACGAATCAGCCCCAGCATTTT
>TRBJ2-3|TRBV2|-|-|13
CASNGVFTDTQYF
TGTGCCAGCAACGGGGTCTTCACAGATACGCAGTATTTT
>TRBJ2-5|TRBV4-2|-|TRBD1|15
CASSQQGVGEETQYF
TGTGCCAGCAGCCAACAGGGGGTGGGGGAAGAGACCCAGTACTTC
>TRBJ2-2|TRBV7-3|-|-|16
CASSLKGLPNTGELFF
TGTGCCAGCAGCCTAAAGGGGCTGCCGAACACCGGGGAGCTGTTTTTT
>TRBJ1-2|TRBV30|-|-|14
CAWIYASANYGYTF
TGTGCCTGGATTTACGCCTCGGCTAACTATGGCTACACCTTC
>TRBJ2-2|TRBV5-4|-|-|16
CASSLAARRVTGELFF
TGTGCCAGCAGCTTGGCCGCCAGGAGGGTAACCGGGGAGCTGTTTTTT
>TRBJ1-2|TRBV7-2|few|-|13
CASSLQRLYGYTF
TGTGCCAGCAGCTTACAGCGTCTCTATGGCTACACCTTC
>TRBJ1-3|TRBV29-1|-|TRBD1|13
CSVGDRAGNTIYF
TGCAGCGTTGGGGACAGGGCTGGAAACACCATATATTTT
>TRBJ2-3|TRBV4-3|-|-|15
CASSQRRLASDTQYF
TGCGCCAGCAGCCAAAGGCGGCTAGCTTCAGATACGCAGTATTTT
>TRBJ1-5|TRBV5-1|-|-|13
CASSFQEGQPQHF
TGCGCCAGCAGCTTCCAGGAGGGTCAGCCCCAGCATTTT
>TRBJ1-5|TRBV6-1|-|-|12
CASTRFSQPQHF
TGTGCCAGCACCAGGTTTTCCCAGCCCCAGCATTTT
>TRBJ2-5|TRBV13|-|-|12
CASSSGRETQYF
TGTGCCAGCAGCTCAGGGAGAGAGACCCAGTACTTC
>TRBJ1-5|TRBV5-6|once|-|14
CASSLARKNQPQHF
TGTGCCAGCAGCTTGGCCAGAAAGAATCAGCCCCAGCATTTT
>TRBJ1-5|TRBV28|-|TRBD1|15
CASSWGQGANQPQHF
TGTGCCAGCAGTTGGGGACAGGGGGCGAATCAGCCCCAGCATTTT
>TRBJ1-2|TRBV5-1|-|TRBD1|15
CASSGWDSGTYGYTF
TGCGCCAGCAGCGGATGGGACAGTGGTACTTACGGCTACACCTTC
>TRBJ1-5|TRBV9|once|-|15
CASSEGQFGNQPQHF
TGTGCCAGCAGCGAAGGACAGTTTGGCAATCAGCCCCAGCATTTT
>TRBJ2-2|TRBV30|-|TRBD1|13
CAWSTGGTGELFF
TGTGCCTGGAGCACAGGGGGCACCGGGGAGCTGTTTTTT
>TRBJ2-1|TRBV2|-|-|15
CASSALGLEINEQFF
TGTGCCAGCAGTGCCCTGGGGCTAGAGATCAATGAGCAGTTCTTC
>TRBJ1-4|TRBV11-2|-|-|12
CASSPLGGRLFF
TGTGCCAGCAGCCCCTTGGGGGGACGGCTGTTTTTT
>TRBJ1-6|TRBV5-8|few|TRBD1|16
CASSRQGSSYNSPLHF
TGTGCCAGCAGCCGACAGGGGAGCTCCTATAATTCACCCCTCCACTTT
>TRBJ1-2|TRBV28|-|-|12
CASSLIGDGYTF
TGTGCCAGCAGTTTAATCGGGGATGGCTACACCTTC
>TRBJ2-6|TRBV28|-|TRBD1|18
CASSLLLLQGTGANVLTF
TGTGCCAGCAGTTTATTGCTATTACAGGGGACTGGGGCCAACGTCCTGACTTTC
>TRBJ1-2|TRBV4-3|once|-|16
CASSQDEGRAHYGYTF
TGCGCCAGCAGCCAAGATGAGGGGAGGGCCCACTATGGCTACACCTTC
>TRBJ2-7|TRBV5-1|-|TRBD1|14
CASTKGTGGGEQYF
TGCGCCAGCACCAAAGGGACAGGGGGTGGCGAGCAGTACTTC
>TRBJ2-3|TRBV27|-|TRBD2|15
CASSLRGGNRDTQYF
TGTGCCAGCAGTTTGCGGGGGGGCAACAGAGATACGCAGTATTTT
>TRBJ2-3|TRBV19|-|-|13
CASEARPTDTQYF
TGTGCCAGTGAGGCGCGACCCACAGATACGCAGTATTTT
>TRBJ2-7|TRBV6-6|-|TRBD2|11
CASSAGLAVYF
TGTGCCAGCAGTGCGGGACTAGCGGTATACTTC